The TCR beta chain under discussion was sequenced for a study of CD8 T cells in Susac syndrome. Study-level results: Clonal expansion of Susac CD8+ cells peaked in TEMRA cells, and it also peaked in active patients.

Reverse transcription of roughly 0.45 to 1 ug RNA was carried out with random hexamers. TCRdb analysed the immunoSEQ multiplex PCR reads with MiXCR anew, one entry per CDR3 protein. The sample records 100,000 or so distinct CDR3 sequences, 95% being singletons. As regards this clonotype: What it recognizes is unknown.

The V end lost 6 bases, the J end lost 1 base, and 11 bases lay between the germline ends. Germline-derived CDR1 and CDR2 are MRHNA and SNTAGT. The CDR3 has 14 amino acids. The chain uses TRBV6-4 and TRBJ2-3, with D perhaps TRBD1 (5 bases). The sequence came from a human donor with Susac syndrome. The sequencing input was CD8+ T cells from PBMCs. CDR3 amino acids: CASSLEGGTDTQYF. The CDR3 nucleotides read TGTGCCAGCAGCCTTGAAGGGGGCACAGATACGCAGTATTTT.